These 15 T cell receptor beta chains were sequenced from one sample in a study of cytomegalovirus exposure and HLA in healthy donors. Libraries were prepared by immunoSEQ multiplex PCR; TCRdb keeps only in-frame clonotypes and omits some of them. The repertoire has almost 75,000 clones, just under 85% of them found once; the top ten carry around 2.9%. Material for sequencing was PBMCs. The receptors derive from a man younger than 40 in good health and CMV-seronegative.

The chain recombines TRBV7-9 with TRBJ1-2; tentatively, D is TRBD1 (6 bases). V was cut by 2 bases and J by 10 bases, with 11 bases left in between. Germline CDR1 SEHNR, CDR2 FQNEAQ (reference sequence). This CDR3 contains 12 residues. The CDR3 coding sequence is TGTGCCAGCAGCTTACCGGACAGAGACTACACCTTC. It translates to CASSLPDRDYTF.

This clone was recorded only once. The V gene is TRBV6-5, the J gene TRBJ1-2, with 10 nucleotides matching TRBD1. In germline, CDR1 is MNHEY, CDR2 SVGAGI. The J segment lost 4 bases and the V segment lost 6 bases, leaving 8 bases of the junction unmatched. This CDR3 spans 15 amino acids. The CDR3 protein is CASRPDRGLAYGYTF. CDR3 coding DNA: TGTGCCAGCAGGCCAGACAGGGGGCTGGCCTATGGCTACACCTTC.

V gene TRBV5-1 combines with J gene TRBJ2-3, with 9 bases aligning to TRBD1. This CDR3 contains 16 residues. Losses at the gene ends were 3 bases for V and 3 bases for J; bases not matched to a gene: 8. The germline V gene encodes CDR1 SGHRS and CDR2 YFSETQ. CDR3 nucleotides: TGCGCCAGCAGCTCGGACGGGACAGGGTGGACAGATACGCAGTATTTT. Amino acid sequence: CASSSDGTGWTDTQYF.

This clone came up once. CDR3 region: CASSFGQGLGNTEAFF. The CDR3 nucleotides are TGTGCCAGCTCATTTGGACAGGGGCTCGGAAACACTGAAGCTTTCTTT. The chain uses TRBV18 and TRBJ1-1; TRBD1 agrees at 9 bases. V was pared by 5 bases and J by 2 bases, with 9 bases of the junction left unmatched. This CDR3 has 16 residues. The V gene's germline CDR1 is KGHSH and CDR2 LQKENI.

The chain is built from TRBV4-3 and TRBJ2-5; D may be TRBD1 (7 bases). From germline, CDR1 is LGHNA and CDR2 YSLEER. This CDR3 contains 15 residues. Trimming took 4 bases from V and 1 from J, leaving 13 bases between them. The CDR3 DNA is TGCGCCAGCAGCCCCACAGGGGAGGCCCAAGAGACCCAGTACTTC. This translates into CASSPTGEAQETQYF.

This clone was recorded a few times. This chain uses TRBV6-1 with TRBJ1-4; tentatively, D is TRBD1 (5 bases). The V and J ends lost 6 bases and 7 bases respectively, with 9 bases between them. Germline V gene data show CDR1 as MNHNS and CDR2 as SASEGT. The length of the CDR3 is 12 residues. Here the CDR3 DNA reads TGTGCCAGCAGGGGGACTGTTGAAAAACTGTTTTTT. This gives the protein CASRGTVEKLFF.

The chain carries TRBV6-4 and TRBJ2-1; 10 bases are a match to TRBD2. The V and J ends lost 0 bases and 7 bases, in that order; junction bases with no gene match: 3. The CDR3 contains 15 residues. Germline V lookup: CDR1 MRHNA, CDR2 SNTAGT. Here the CDR3 DNA reads TGTGCCAGCAGTGACTCACCAGCGGGAGGGAATGAGCAGTTCTTC. Translated: CASSDSPAGGNEQFF.

This chain uses TRBV28 with TRBJ1-5, with D perhaps matching TRBD1 (6 bases). V gave up 10 bases and J gave up 7 bases, with 17 bases separating them. The CDR3 length is 13 residues. Germline-derived CDR1 and CDR2 are MDHEN and SYDVKM. Here the CDR3 DNA reads TGTGCCACCAGAAGGGGGGGTAGCCAGCCCCAGCATTTT. Translated, it gives CATRRGGSQPQHF.

The CDR3 here is CARGEGGAEAFF. DNA of the CDR3: TGTGCCCGCGGGGAGGGAGGCGCTGAAGCTTTCTTT. This rearrangement joins TRBV9 to TRBJ1-1; D uncertain. The germline V gene encodes CDR1 SGDLS and CDR2 YYNGEE. The CDR3 extends over 12 amino acids. V lost 10 bases and J lost 6, with 16 bases in between.

The chain combines TRBV7-6 with TRBJ2-1; the match to TRBD2 covers 9 bases. CDR3 length: 15 residues. Germline lookup yields CDR1 SGHVS and CDR2 FNYEAQ. V lost 1 base, J lost 6 bases, and 4 bases stayed unmatched. CDR3 in DNA: TGTGCCAGCAGCTTAGTACTAGCGGGTTTCAATGAGCAGTTCTTC. Its protein is CASSLVLAGFNEQFF.

In DNA form, the CDR3 reads TGTGCCAGCAGCTTGGGCAGAAGGAACTATGGCTACACCTTC. Encoded protein: CASSLGRRNYGYTF. This sequence joins TRBV7-9 and TRBJ1-2; D call uncertain. Trimming pared 3 bases from V and 2 bases from J, leaving 10 bases between. Germline V gene lookup returns CDR1 SEHNR and CDR2 FQNEAQ (reference sequence). The CDR3 is 14 amino acids. The whole variable domain, remainder taken from reference TRBV7-9 and TRBJ1-2, is DTGVSQNPRHKITKRGQNVTFRCDPISEHNRLYWYRQTLGQGPEFLTYFQNEAQLEKSRLLSDRFSAERPKGSFSTLEIQRTEQGDSAMYLCASSLGRRNYGYTFGSGTRLTVV.

The genes are TRBV18 and TRBJ1-1; 11 nucleotides match TRBD1. The CDR3 is 16 amino acids. The V segment lost 1 base and the J segment 7 bases; nucleotides outside the gene matches: 8. Per the germline V gene, CDR1 is KGHSH and CDR2 is LQKENI. The CDR3 DNA reads as TGTGCCAGCTCACCACGGACAGGGGGCTTGGGGGTTGAAGCTTTCTTT. This gives the protein CASSPRTGGLGVEAFF.

This chain uses TRBV30 with TRBJ2-5; D is unresolved. This CDR3 has 13 residues. V lost 4 bases and J lost 1, with 10 bases in between. Germline CDR1 is GTSNPN and CDR2 is SVGIG (reference sequence). This chain's CDR3 is CAWNNQAQETQYF. CDR3 in DNA: TGTGCCTGGAACAACCAGGCCCAAGAGACCCAGTACTTC.

The gene calls are TRBV28 and TRBJ1-1; perhaps TRBD1 as D (5 bases). The ends were cut back, 5 bases at V and 10 bases at J, with 20 bases in the middle. The CDR3 spans 14 residues. Germline CDR1 reads MDHEN; CDR2 reads SYDVKM. CDR3: CASSPSRYQGAAFF. In DNA, the CDR3 is TGTGCCAGCAGTCCGTCCCGTTACCAGGGTGCAGCTTTCTTT.

The chain's CDR3 is CAWTGGGNQPQHF. CDR3 DNA: TGTGCCTGGACGGGGGGGGGTAATCAGCCCCAGCATTTT. The J gene is TRBJ1-5, the V gene TRBV30; TRBD1 is a possible D gene (5 bases). The V end was cut by 4 bases, the J end by 4 bases, with 11 bases between. The CDR3 totals 13 residues. Per germline, CDR1 GTSNPN and CDR2 SVGIG (reference sequence).